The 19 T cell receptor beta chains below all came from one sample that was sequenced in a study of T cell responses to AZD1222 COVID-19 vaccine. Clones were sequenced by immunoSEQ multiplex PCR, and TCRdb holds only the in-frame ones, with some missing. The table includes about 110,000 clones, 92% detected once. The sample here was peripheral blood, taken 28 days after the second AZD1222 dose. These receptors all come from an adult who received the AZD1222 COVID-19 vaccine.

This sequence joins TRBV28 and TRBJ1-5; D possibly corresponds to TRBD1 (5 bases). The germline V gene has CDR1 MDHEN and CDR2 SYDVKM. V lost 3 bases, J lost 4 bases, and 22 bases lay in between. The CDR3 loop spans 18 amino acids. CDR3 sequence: CASSFPATQGVRNQPQHF. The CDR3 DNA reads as TGTGCCAGCAGTTTCCCCGCCACCCAGGGAGTAAGGAATCAGCCCCAGCATTTT. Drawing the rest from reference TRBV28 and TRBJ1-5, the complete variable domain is DVKVTQSSRYLVKRTGEKVFLECVQDMDHENMFWYRQDPGLGLRLIYFSYDVKMKEKGDIPEGYSVSREKKERFSLILESASTNQTSMYLCASSFPATQGVRNQPQHFGDGTRLSIL.

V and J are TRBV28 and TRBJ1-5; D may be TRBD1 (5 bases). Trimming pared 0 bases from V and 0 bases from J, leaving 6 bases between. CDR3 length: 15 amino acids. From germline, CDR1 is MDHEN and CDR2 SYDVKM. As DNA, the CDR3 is TGTGCCAGCAGTTTATGGGGGGATAGCAATCAGCCCCAGCATTTT. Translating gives CASSLWGDSNQPQHF.

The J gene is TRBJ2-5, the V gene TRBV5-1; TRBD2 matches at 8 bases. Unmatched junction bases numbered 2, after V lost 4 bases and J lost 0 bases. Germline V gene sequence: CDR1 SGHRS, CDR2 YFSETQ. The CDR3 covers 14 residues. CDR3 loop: CASSPLADQETQYF. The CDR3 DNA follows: TGCGCCAGCAGCCCACTAGCGGACCAAGAGACCCAGTACTTC.

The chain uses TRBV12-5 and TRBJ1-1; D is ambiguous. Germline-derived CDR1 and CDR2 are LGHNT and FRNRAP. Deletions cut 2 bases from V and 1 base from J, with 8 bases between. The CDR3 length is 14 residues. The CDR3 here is CASGLFPENTEAFF. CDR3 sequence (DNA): TGTGCTAGTGGTTTGTTCCCAGAGAACACTGAAGCTTTCTTT. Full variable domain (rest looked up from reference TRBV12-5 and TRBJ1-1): DARVTQTPRHKVTEMGQEVTMRCQPILGHNTVFWYRQTMMQGLELLAYFRNRAPLDDSGMPKDRFSAEMPDATLATLKIQPSEPRDSAVYFCASGLFPENTEAFFGQGTRLTVV.

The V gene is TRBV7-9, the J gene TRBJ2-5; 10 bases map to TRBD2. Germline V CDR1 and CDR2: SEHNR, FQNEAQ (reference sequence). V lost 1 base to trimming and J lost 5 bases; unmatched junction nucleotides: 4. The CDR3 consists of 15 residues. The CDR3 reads CASSLDLAGVETQYF. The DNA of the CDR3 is TGTGCCAGCAGCTTAGATCTAGCGGGAGTGGAGACCCAGTACTTC. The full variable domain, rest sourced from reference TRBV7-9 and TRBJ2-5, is DTGVSQNPRHKITKRGQNVTFRCDPISEHNRLYWYRQTLGQGPEFLTYFQNEAQLEKSRLLSDRFSAERPKGSFSTLEIQRTEQGDSAMYLCASSLDLAGVETQYFGPGTRLLVL.

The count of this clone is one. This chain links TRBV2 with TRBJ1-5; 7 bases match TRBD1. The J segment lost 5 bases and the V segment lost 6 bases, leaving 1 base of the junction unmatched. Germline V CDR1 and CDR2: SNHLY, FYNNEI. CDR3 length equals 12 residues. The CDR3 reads CASSRGDQPQHF. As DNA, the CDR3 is TGTGCCAGCAGCAGGGGGGATCAGCCCCAGCATTTT.

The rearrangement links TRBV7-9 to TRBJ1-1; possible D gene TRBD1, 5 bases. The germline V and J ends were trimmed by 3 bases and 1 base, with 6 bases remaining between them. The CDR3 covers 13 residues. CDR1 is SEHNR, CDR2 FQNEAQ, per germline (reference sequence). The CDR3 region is CASSLRGNTEAFF. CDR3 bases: TGTGCCAGCAGCTTGAGGGGGAACACTGAAGCTTTCTTT.

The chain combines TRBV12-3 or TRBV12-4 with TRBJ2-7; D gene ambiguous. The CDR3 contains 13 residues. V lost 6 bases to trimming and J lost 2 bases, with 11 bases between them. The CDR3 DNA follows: TGTGCCAGCAGCCAGTCCATTACCTACGAGCAGTACTTC. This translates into CASSQSITYEQYF.

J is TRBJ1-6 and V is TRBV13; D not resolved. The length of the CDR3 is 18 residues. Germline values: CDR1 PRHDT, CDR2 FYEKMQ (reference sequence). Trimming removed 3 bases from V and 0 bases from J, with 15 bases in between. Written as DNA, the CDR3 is TGTGCCAGCAGCTTGACTCCACGCGGTGGCTCCTATAATTCACCCCTCCACTTT. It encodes CASSLTPRGGSYNSPLHF. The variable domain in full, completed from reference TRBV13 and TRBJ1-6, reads AAGVIQSPRHLIKEKRETATLKCYPIPRHDTVYWYQQGPGQDPQFLISFYEKMQSDKGSIPDRFSAQQFSDYHSELNMSSLELGDSALYFCASSLTPRGGSYNSPLHFGNGTRLTVT.

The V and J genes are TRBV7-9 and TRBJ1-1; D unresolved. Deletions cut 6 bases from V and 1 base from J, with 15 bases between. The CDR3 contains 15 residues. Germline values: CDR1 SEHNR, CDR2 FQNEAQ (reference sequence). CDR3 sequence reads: CASSPTPTTNTEAFF. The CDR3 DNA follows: TGTGCCAGCAGTCCCACCCCGACAACGAACACTGAAGCTTTCTTT.

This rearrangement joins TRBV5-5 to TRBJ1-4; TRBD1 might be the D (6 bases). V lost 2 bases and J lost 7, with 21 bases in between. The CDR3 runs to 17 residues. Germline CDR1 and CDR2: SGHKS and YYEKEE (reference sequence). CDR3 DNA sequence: TGTGCCAGCAGCTTACCCCTCGGGGGCGGGAGTAGTGAAAAACTGTTTTTT. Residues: CASSLPLGGGSSEKLFF.

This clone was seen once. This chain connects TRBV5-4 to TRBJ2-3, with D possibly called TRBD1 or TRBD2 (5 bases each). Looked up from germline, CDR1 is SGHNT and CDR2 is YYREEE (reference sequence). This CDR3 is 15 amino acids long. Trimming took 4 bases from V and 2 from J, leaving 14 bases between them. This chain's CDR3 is CASSLPGRNTDTQYF. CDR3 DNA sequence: TGTGCCAGCAGCCTTCCGGGACGAAACACAGATACGCAGTATTTT.

CDR3 DNA: TGTGCCAGCAGCTTGGTGGCGGGAACCTACGAGCAGTACTTC. This encodes CASSLVAGTYEQYF. The genes are TRBV5-4 and TRBJ2-7; the D gene is possibly TRBD2 (6 bases). Trimming cost V 0 bases and J 2 bases, with 9 bases left between them. Germline lookup yields CDR1 SGHNT and CDR2 YYREEE (reference sequence). This CDR3 is 14 amino acids long.

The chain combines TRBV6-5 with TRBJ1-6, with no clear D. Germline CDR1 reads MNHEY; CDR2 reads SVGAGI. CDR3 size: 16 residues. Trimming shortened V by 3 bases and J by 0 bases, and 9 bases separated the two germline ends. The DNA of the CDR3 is TGTGCCAGCAGTTATTCGCACAACTCCTATAATTCACCCCTCCACTTT. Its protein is CASSYSHNSYNSPLHF.

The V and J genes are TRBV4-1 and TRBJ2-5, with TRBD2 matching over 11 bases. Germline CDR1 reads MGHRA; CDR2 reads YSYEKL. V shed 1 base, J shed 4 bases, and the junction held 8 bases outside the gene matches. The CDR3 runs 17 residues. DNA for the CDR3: TGCGCCAGCAGCCAAGGACTAGCGGGGCTCCTTGGAGAGACCCAGTACTTC. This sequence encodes CASSQGLAGLLGETQYF.

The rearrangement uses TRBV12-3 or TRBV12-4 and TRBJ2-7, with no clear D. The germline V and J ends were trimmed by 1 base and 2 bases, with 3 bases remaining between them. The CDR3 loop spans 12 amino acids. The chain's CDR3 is CASSLVAYEQYF. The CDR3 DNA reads TGTGCCAGCAGTTTAGTGGCCTACGAGCAGTACTTC.

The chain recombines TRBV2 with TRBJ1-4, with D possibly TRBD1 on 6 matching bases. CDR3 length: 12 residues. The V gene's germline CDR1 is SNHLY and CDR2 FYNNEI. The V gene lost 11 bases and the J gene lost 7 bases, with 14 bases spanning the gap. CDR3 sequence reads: CAAGERGEKLFF. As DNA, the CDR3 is TGTGCCGCAGGGGAGCGGGGTGAAAAACTGTTTTTT. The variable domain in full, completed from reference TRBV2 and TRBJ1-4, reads EPEVTQTPSHQVTQMGQEVILRCVPISNHLYFYWYRQILGQKVEFLVSFYNNEISEKSEIFDDQFSVERPDGSNFTLKIRSTKLEDSAMYFCAAGERGEKLFFGSGTQLSVL.

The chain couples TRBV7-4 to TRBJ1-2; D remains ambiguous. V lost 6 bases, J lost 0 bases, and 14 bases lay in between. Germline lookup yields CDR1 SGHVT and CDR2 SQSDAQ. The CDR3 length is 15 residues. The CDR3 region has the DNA TGTGCCAGCAGACCACCCAGATCTACTAACTATGGCTACACCTTC. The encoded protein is CASRPPRSTNYGYTF.

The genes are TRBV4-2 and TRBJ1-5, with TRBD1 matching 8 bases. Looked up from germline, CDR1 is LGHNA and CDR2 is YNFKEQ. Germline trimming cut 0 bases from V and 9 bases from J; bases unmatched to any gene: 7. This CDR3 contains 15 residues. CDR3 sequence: CASSQDLAGGWPQHF. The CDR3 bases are TGTGCCAGCAGCCAAGATCTTGCAGGGGGCTGGCCCCAGCATTTT.